This entry is about one T cell receptor (beta chain). This specimen includes other DNA sequences encoding the same CDR3. The data are from a study of blood T cell repertoires in COVID-19. Whole-study context: Both acute and convalescent COVID-19 samples were obtained from the United States, Italy and Spain. PBMCs, B-cell-depleted T cells, or T cells were the source of the cDNA or gDNA that made up the material.

Trimming removed 3 bases from V and 4 bases from J, with 7 bases in between. Germline V gene lookup returns CDR1 MDHEN and CDR2 SYDVKM. This CDR3 spans 13 amino acids. Repertoires were generated with immunoSEQ multiplex PCR, while TCRdb's copy carries only in-frame clones and drops some. Of 250,000 or so clones in the sample, 65% to 85% were seen once. The chain employs TRBV28 and TRBJ1-3; no clear D gene. The sample comprised peripheral blood. This TCR was sampled from a woman in her thirties or forties who had recovered from COVID-19. The CDR3 protein is CASSLPQGNTIYF. DNA for the CDR3: TGTGCCAGCAGTTTGCCTCAGGGAAACACCATATATTTT.